This TCR beta chain was sequenced for a study of cytomegalovirus exposure and HLA in healthy donors. General observations from the study: Association of a missense DCLRE1C variant with TCR beta V- and J-gene trimming was reported in a later analysis. Most TCR beta V segments were productive about 90% or about 30% of the time in an earlier analysis. In a later analysis, several top co-occurrence clusters appeared linked to parvovirus B19, influenza, CMV and Epstein-Barr virus.

Researchers ran the PCR with 60 Vbeta and 13 Jbeta primers. Assay: immunoSEQ multiplex PCR; the TCRdb copy retains only in-frame clones and omits some. The sample holds 75,000 to 95,000 clones, 75% to 80% seen once. This clone has only a few counts. Its matching antigen is unknown. The CDR3 has 16 amino acids. V was pared by 7 bases and J by 8 bases, with 27 bases between. Germline lookup yields CDR1 SGHDT and CDR2 YYEEEE. V gene TRBV5-6 combines with J gene TRBJ1-2; D may be TRBD1 (6 bases). The sequenced material came from PBMCs. This clonotype was obtained from a woman between 40 and 50 years old in good health and CMV-seropositive. CDR3 residues: CASGRWGGGELRGYTF. The CDR3 DNA is TGTGCCAGCGGTCGCTGGGGGGGCGGGGAGCTTAGAGGCTACACCTTC.